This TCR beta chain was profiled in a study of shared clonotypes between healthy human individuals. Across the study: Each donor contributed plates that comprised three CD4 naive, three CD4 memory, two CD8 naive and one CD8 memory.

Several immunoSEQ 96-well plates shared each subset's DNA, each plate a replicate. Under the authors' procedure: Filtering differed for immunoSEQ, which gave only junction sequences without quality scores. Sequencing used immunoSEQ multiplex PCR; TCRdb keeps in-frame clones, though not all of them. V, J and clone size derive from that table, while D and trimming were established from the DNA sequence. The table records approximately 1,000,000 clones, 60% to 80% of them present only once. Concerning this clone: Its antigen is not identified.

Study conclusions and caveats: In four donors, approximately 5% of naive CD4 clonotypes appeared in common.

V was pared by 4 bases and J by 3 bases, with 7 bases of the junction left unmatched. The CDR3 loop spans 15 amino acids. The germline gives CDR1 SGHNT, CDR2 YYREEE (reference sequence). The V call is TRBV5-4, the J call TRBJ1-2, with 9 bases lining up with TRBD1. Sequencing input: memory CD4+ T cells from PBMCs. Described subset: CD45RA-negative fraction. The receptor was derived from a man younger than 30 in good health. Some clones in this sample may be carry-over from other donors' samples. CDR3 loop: CASSDPDRGHYGYTF. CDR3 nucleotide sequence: TGTGCCAGCAGCGATCCGGACAGGGGACACTATGGCTACACCTTC.